Below, 23 T cell receptor beta chains from the same sample are listed, as sequenced in a study of blood T cell repertoires in COVID-19. The method was immunoSEQ multiplex PCR; TCRdb's version includes in-frame clones alone and lacks a portion of them. The data contain 60,000 to 85,000 clones, 80% to 90% of them singletons. Sequenced: peripheral blood. These receptors all stem from an elderly woman with active or convalescent COVID-19.

J is TRBJ2-3 and V is TRBV6-5; 7 bases line up with TRBD2. This CDR3 comprises 14 residues. V was pared by 6 bases and J by 0 bases, with 3 bases of the junction left unmatched. Germline CDR1 and CDR2: MNHEY and SVGAGI. The CDR3, as DNA: TGTGCCAGCAGAACGGGACTAAGCACAGATACGCAGTATTTT. As protein: CASRTGLSTDTQYF.

V usage is TRBV15 and J usage is TRBJ1-5; possibly TRBD1 for D (6 bases). Trimming pared 7 bases from V and 6 bases from J, leaving 19 bases between. The CDR3 extends over 15 amino acids. Germline-derived CDR1 and CDR2 are LNHNV and YYDKDF (reference sequence). CDR3 in amino acids: CATTRGGGGSQPQHF. The CDR3 bases are TGTGCCACCACCAGGGGAGGGGGAGGGAGTCAGCCCCAGCATTTT. Supplemented by reference TRBV15 and TRBJ1-5, the full variable domain reads DAMVIQNPRYQVTQFGKPVTLSCSQTLNHNVMYWYQQKSSQAPKLLFHYYDKDFNNEADTPDNFQSRRPNTSFCFLDIRSPGLGDTAMYLCATTRGGGGSQPQHFGDGTRLSIL.

The chain joins TRBV19 to TRBJ1-5; the D gene is possibly TRBD1 (5 bases). CDR1 and CDR2 from the germline V gene are LNHDA and SQIVND (reference sequence). The V and J ends lost 9 bases and 5 bases respectively, with 23 bases between them. The CDR3 has 16 residues. The CDR3 region is CASARTSSHGHQPQHF. CDR3 nucleotides: TGTGCCAGCGCACGGACAAGCTCTCACGGGCATCAGCCCCAGCATTTT.

CDR3 loop: CASSPRGQGAGGYTF. As DNA, the CDR3 is TGTGCCAGCAGCCCTCGGGGACAGGGGGCGGGAGGCTACACCTTC. The chain links TRBV9 to TRBJ1-2, with 12 bases matching TRBD1. V dropped 4 bases and J dropped 8; count of bases not matched to a gene: 9. The length of the CDR3 is 15 residues. Germline values: CDR1 SGDLS, CDR2 YYNGEE.

The V gene is TRBV7-2, the J gene TRBJ2-5; TRBD1 matches at 10 bases. This CDR3 is built from 15 residues. J gave up 0 bases and V 5 bases, and 3 bases lay outside the gene matches. The germline CDR1 and CDR2 sequences are SGHTA and FQGNSA. The CDR3: CASSKDRGDQETQYF. CDR3 coding DNA: TGTGCCAGCAGCAAGGACAGGGGGGACCAAGAGACCCAGTACTTC.

The chain combines TRBV7-9 with TRBJ2-2, with 12 bases aligning to TRBD1. V dropped 7 bases and J dropped 0; count of bases not matched to a gene: 15. Germline V gene sequence: CDR1 SEHNR, CDR2 FQNEAQ (reference sequence). The CDR3 is made up of 20 amino acids. As DNA, the CDR3 is TGTGCCAGCACCCTCCCCAGGCCGGGACAGGGGGCGCCGAACACCGGGGAGCTGTTTTTT. This sequence encodes CASTLPRPGQGAPNTGELFF.

The chain couples TRBV11-2 to TRBJ2-7; D gene ambiguous. CDR3 length: 11 amino acids. Germline loops: CDR1 SGHAT, CDR2 FQNNGV. V lost 2 bases, J lost 6 bases, and 5 bases lay in between. CDR3 bases: TGTGCCAGCAGCTTATCCGGCGAGCAGTACTTC. Residues: CASSLSGEQYF.

This sequence joins TRBV9 and TRBJ2-1; 7 nucleotides agree with TRBD2. Unmatched junction bases numbered 13, after V lost 1 base and J lost 6 bases. The CDR3 totals 17 residues. Germline lookup yields CDR1 SGDLS and CDR2 YYNGEE. CDR3 bases: TGTGCCAGCAGCGTATTGCCCCTGGGGCGGGGGACCAATGAGCAGTTCTTC. It specifies CASSVLPLGRGTNEQFF.

The chain recombines TRBV7-2 with TRBJ2-1; D unclear. The CDR3 extends over 15 amino acids. Germline V lookup: CDR1 SGHTA, CDR2 FQGNSA. The V end was cut by 7 bases, the J end by 0 bases, with 13 bases between. CDR3 protein: CASIPDWSSYNEQFF. For the CDR3, the DNA is TGTGCCAGCATCCCTGACTGGAGCTCCTACAATGAGCAGTTCTTC.

The rearrangement links TRBV7-9 to TRBJ2-7, with TRBD2 identical over 8 bases. Germline V gene sequence: CDR1 SEHNR, CDR2 FQNEAQ (reference sequence). The CDR3 sequence is 16 residues long. With 5 bases clipped from V and 2 bases from J, the junction kept 11 bases outside the gene matches. CDR3 region: CASSPRGELITYEQYF. Here the CDR3 DNA reads TGTGCCAGCAGCCCGCGGGGGGAATTGATTACCTACGAGCAGTACTTC. Variable domain in full (rest from reference TRBV7-9 and TRBJ2-7): DTGVSQNPRHKITKRGQNVTFRCDPISEHNRLYWYRQTLGQGPEFLTYFQNEAQLEKSRLLSDRFSAERPKGSFSTLEIQRTEQGDSAMYLCASSPRGELITYEQYFGPGTRLTVT.

This sequence joins TRBV28 and TRBJ1-2; 9 bases are a match to TRBD1. This CDR3 is 14 amino acids long. CDR1 and CDR2 (germline): MDHEN, SYDVKM. The J segment lost 11 bases and the V segment lost 6 bases, leaving 13 bases of the junction unmatched. The CDR3 reads CASSPPGQGSLYTF. Written as DNA, the CDR3 is TGTGCCAGCAGCCCCCCGGGACAGGGTAGTCTTTACACCTTC.

This clone turned up a few times. The rearrangement links TRBV21-1 to TRBJ2-1; the DNA was not used to check the table's D call, TRBD2. TRBV21-1 is a pseudogene segment. CDR3 size: 19 residues. The CDR3 sequence is CASSRLRGFRGPSYNEQFF. The CDR3 nucleotides are TGTGCCAGCAGCAGATTGCGGGGGTTCAGGGGCCCTTCCTACAATGAGCAGTTCTTC.

V gene TRBV10-2 combines with J gene TRBJ2-7; TRBD2 matches at 12 bases. Germline V CDR1 and CDR2: WSHSY, SAAADI. The CDR3 runs 15 residues. The V gene end was trimmed by 6 bases and the J gene end by 6 bases; junction bases not matched to a gene: 9. The DNA of the CDR3 is TGCGCCAGCAGCGCAACTAGCGGGGGGTTAGGCGAGCAGTACTTC. Translating gives CASSATSGGLGEQYF.

V and J are TRBV9 and TRBJ1-2; 9 bases agree with TRBD1. With V trimmed by 4 bases and J by 7 bases, 20 bases remained unmatched. The V gene's germline CDR1 is SGDLS and CDR2 YYNGEE. This CDR3 has 18 amino acids. The CDR3 nucleotides are TGTGCCAGCAGCCCAACTACCGGGACAGGGCCATTGACCGGTGGCTACACCTTC. Translation: CASSPTTGTGPLTGGYTF. The variable domain in full, with the rest retrieved from reference TRBV9 and TRBJ1-2, is DSGVTQTPKHLITATGQRVTLRCSPRSGDLSVYWYQQSLDQGLQFLIQYYNGEERAKGNILERFSAQQFPDLHSELNLSSLELGDSALYFCASSPTTGTGPLTGGYTFGSGTRLTVV.

The CDR3 DNA reads TGTGCCTGGAGTCCTACGGGGACAGAAAAACTGTTTTTT. Translating it yields CAWSPTGTEKLFF. V usage is TRBV30 and J usage is TRBJ1-4; D may be TRBD1 (6 bases). Trimming cost V 2 bases and J 8 bases, with 12 bases left between them. The V gene's germline CDR1 is GTSNPN and CDR2 SVGIG (reference sequence). CDR3 length equals 13 residues.

V usage is TRBV11-2 and J usage is TRBJ1-2; 9 bases are a match to TRBD1. CDR1 SGHAT and CDR2 FQNNGV come from the germline V gene. J gave up 5 bases and V 4 bases, and 17 bases lay outside the gene matches. The CDR3 has 18 residues. In nucleotides, the CDR3 is TGTGCCAGCAGCTCTAGTCCCTATGGGACACAGGGGGCTTATGGCTACACCTTC. It yields the protein CASSSSPYGTQGAYGYTF.

Only one count was recorded for this clone. The rearrangement joins TRBV18 to TRBJ1-3, with D possibly matching TRBD1 (6 bases). Trimming left V 1 base short and J 2 bases short, with 6 bases between. Germline CDR1 KGHSH, CDR2 LQKENI. This CDR3 contains 14 residues. CDR3 sequence: CASSPQGAGNTIYF. The CDR3 nucleotides are TGTGCCAGCTCACCACAGGGGGCTGGAAACACCATATATTTT.

V is TRBV19 and J is TRBJ1-5; D gene uncertain. Germline V lookup: CDR1 LNHDA, CDR2 SQIVND (reference sequence). This CDR3 is 13 amino acids long. V gave up 3 bases and J gave up 5 bases, with 8 bases separating them. The CDR3 DNA sequence: TGTGCCAGTAGTATTTCCCCAGATCAGCCCCAGCATTTT. This sequence encodes CASSISPDQPQHF.

This clone has more than one count but fewer than ten. V usage is TRBV28 and J usage is TRBJ1-2; 7 bases map to TRBD1. The CDR3 consists of 12 residues. CDR1 and CDR2 (germline): MDHEN, SYDVKM. With 10 bases clipped from V and 5 bases from J, the junction kept 7 bases outside the gene matches. In DNA, the CDR3 is TGTGCCATTTCACCACAGGGGTATGGCTACACCTTC. Protein: CAISPQGYGYTF.

The chain has TRBV7-3 and TRBJ2-5; no firm D call. The CDR3 covers 14 residues. The V gene's germline CDR1 is SGHTA and CDR2 FQGTGA. V lost 2 bases and J 2 bases, leaving 9 bases between the germline ends. The CDR3 is CASSLVASQETQYF. DNA for the CDR3: TGTGCCAGCAGCTTAGTGGCCTCTCAAGAGACCCAGTACTTC.

The rearrangement uses TRBV30 and TRBJ1-2, with 10 positions matching TRBD1. Per the germline V gene, CDR1 is GTSNPN and CDR2 is SVGIG (reference sequence). The J segment lost 4 bases and the V segment lost 8 bases, leaving 7 bases of the junction unmatched. The length of the CDR3 is 13 residues. CDR3 DNA sequence: TGTGCCCGGGACAGGGGTAGCAGCTATGGCTACACCTTC. This gives the protein CARDRGSSYGYTF.

This clone has just one count. This chain connects TRBV18 to TRBJ1-1, with D perhaps TRBD1 (6 bases). The CDR3 contains 15 residues. Germline V gene lookup returns CDR1 KGHSH and CDR2 LQKENI. Trimming took 3 bases from V and 1 from J, leaving 12 bases between them. This chain's CDR3 is CASSPDRGQNTEAFF. The CDR3 DNA reads TGTGCCAGCTCACCCGATCGGGGACAGAACACTGAAGCTTTCTTT.

Points on this clone: One junction end does not reproduce the germline sequence, and a read error may be involved. The V and J genes are TRBV19 and TRBJ2-2; TRBD2 might be the D (6 bases). Germline values: CDR1 LNHDA, CDR2 SQIVND (reference sequence). The CDR3 extends over 16 amino acids. The CDR3 DNA sequence: TGTGCCAGCAGTACCGGGACTCAGATCGGTCCCGGGGAGCTGTTTTTT. It encodes CASSTGTQIGPGELFF.